These 21 T cell receptor beta chains share one sample of origin, sequenced in a study of vaccination and CD4 T cells after COVID-19. The antigens these receptors bind are not known. Oncomine TCR Beta short-read sequencing was applied to DNA from cultured CD4+ T cells. TCRdb re-analysed the PCR reads in MiXCR, keeping a single row per CDR3 protein. Among a few thousand distinct CDR3 sequences listed, around 20% were seen once. Specified treatment: roughly 11-day PBMC culture with coronavirus spike peptide pools or control peptides (ViraFEST assay). Sequencing used CD4+ T cells from blood, cultured in vitro. Receptors originate from a human donor who had recovered from COVID-19.

The chain is built from TRBV7-3 and TRBJ1-1; 9 positions agree with TRBD1. J was trimmed by 1 base and V by 5 bases; bases with no gene match: 5. Germline CDR1 reads SGHTA; CDR2 reads FQGTGA. There are 15 residues in the CDR3. The CDR3 DNA reads as TGTGCCAGCAGCCCCAGACAGGGGGGGAACACTGAAGCTTTCTTT. Translation: CASSPRQGGNTEAFF. The full variable domain, rest sourced from reference TRBV7-3 and TRBJ1-1, is GAGVSQTPSNKVTEKGKYVELRCDPISGHTALYWYRQSLGQGPEFLIYFQGTGAADDSGLPNDRFFAVRPEGSVSTLKIQRTERGDSAVYLCASSPRQGGNTEAFFGQGTRLTVV.

This clonotype has more than one count but fewer than ten. The chain joins TRBV12-5 to TRBJ2-1; 8 nucleotides line up with TRBD1. The CDR3 consists of 12 residues. Germline-derived CDR1 and CDR2 are LGHNT and FRNRAP. Losses at the gene ends were 10 bases for V and 3 bases for J; bases not matched to a gene: 2. The DNA of the CDR3 is TGTGCTACCGGGACAGGCTACAATGAGCAGTTCTTC. This codes for CATGTGYNEQFF.

This chain joins TRBV5-1 and TRBJ1-2; tentative D call: TRBD1 (5 bases). The CDR3 has 14 residues. V was pared by 1 base and J by 8 bases, with 15 bases between. The germline gives CDR1 SGHRS, CDR2 YFSETQ. CDR3 sequence (DNA): TGCGCCAGCAGCTTGAACGGGGAATGGGGGGGCTACACCTTC. Its protein product is CASSLNGEWGGYTF.

This rearrangement joins TRBV19 to TRBJ2-1; D tentatively reads TRBD1 or TRBD2 (6 bases each). Germline lookup yields CDR1 LNHDA and CDR2 SQIVND (reference sequence). V shed 2 bases and J shed 7 bases, with 27 bases lying between them. The CDR3 runs to 19 residues. As DNA, the CDR3 is TGTGCCAGTAGTATAATGAGGGGGTTTCTCGGGGGCGGGCGAAATGAGCAGTTCTTC. Its protein is CASSIMRGFLGGGRNEQFF.

Turning to this clonotype: One end of the junction varies from germline; a read error may be responsible. The V call is TRBV4-1, the J call TRBJ1-2; 7 bases are shared with TRBD1. Germline-derived CDR1 and CDR2 are MGHRA and YSYEKL. The CDR3 is 15 amino acids. CDR3 region: CASSQVNRGVYGFTF. The CDR3 region has the DNA TGCGCCAGCAGCCAAGTTAACAGGGGAGTCTATGGCTTCACCTTC.

The table lists this clonotype with a few counts. This chain connects TRBV20-1 to TRBJ2-7; no clear D gene. The CDR3 is made up of 15 amino acids. Germline CDR1 DFQATT, CDR2 SNEGSKA (reference sequence). The V and J ends lost 0 bases and 0 bases respectively, with 12 bases between them. The CDR3 DNA reads TGCAGTGCTAGAGATTCAACTCCGAGCTCCTACGAGCAGTACTTC. Encoded protein: CSARDSTPSSYEQYF.

This clonotype was seen more than once but under ten times. The V gene is TRBV2, the J gene TRBJ2-1; 8 bases match TRBD2. J was trimmed by 6 bases and V by 4 bases; bases with no gene match: 5. CDR3 length equals 14 residues. Germline CDR1 is SNHLY and CDR2 is FYNNEI. DNA for the CDR3: TGTGCCAGCAGTGGAAACCGGGGGGGCAATGAGCAGTTCTTC. Translating it yields CASSGNRGGNEQFF.

By sample share, this clonotype is medium-sized. CDR3 in DNA: TGCAGTGCTAGCTCCCCCCGGGACTCCTACGAGCAGTACTTC. It encodes CSASSPRDSYEQYF. This chain connects TRBV20-1 to TRBJ2-7; tentatively, D is TRBD2 (5 bases). There are 14 residues in the CDR3. Germline V gene lookup returns CDR1 DFQATT and CDR2 SNEGSKA (reference sequence). Trimming removed 3 bases at V and 0 bases at J, with 12 bases between.

The V and J genes are TRBV30 and TRBJ1-2, with a possible D match to TRBD1 (6 bases). The V gene lost 4 bases and the J gene lost 2 bases, with 14 bases spanning the gap. The CDR3 is made up of 14 amino acids. Germline values: CDR1 GTSNPN, CDR2 SVGIG (reference sequence). The CDR3 protein is CAWTVPGDNYGYTF. The CDR3, as DNA: TGTGCCTGGACCGTCCCAGGGGACAACTATGGCTACACCTTC.

This clonotype was detected only a few times. The chain employs TRBV25-1 and TRBJ2-5, with D tentatively TRBD1 (6 bases). V dropped 0 bases and J dropped 0 bases, with 11 bases sitting between them. Per germline, CDR1 MGHDK and CDR2 SYGVNS. This CDR3 comprises 16 residues. The CDR3: CASSEYGTKYQETQYF. In DNA, the CDR3 is TGTGCCAGCAGTGAATACGGGACAAAGTACCAAGAGACCCAGTACTTC. The full variable domain, its missing parts supplied by reference TRBV25-1 and TRBJ2-5, is EADIYQTPRYLVIGTGKKITLECSQTMGHDKMYWYQQDPGMELHLIHYSYGVNSTEKGDLSSESTVSRIRTEHFPLTLESARPSHTSQYLCASSEYGTKYQETQYFGPGTRLLVL.

By share, this clonotype ranks as medium-sized. The chain has TRBV7-9 and TRBJ1-1; no clear D gene. The length of the CDR3 is 14 residues. V was shortened by 5 bases and J by 1 base, with 11 bases between the two germline ends. Germline V gene sequence: CDR1 SEHNR, CDR2 FQNEAQ (reference sequence). CDR3 DNA sequence: TGTGCCAGCAGCCCCCCACAGAGGAACACTGAAGCTTTCTTT. Amino acid sequence: CASSPPQRNTEAFF.

The rearrangement uses TRBV20-1 and TRBJ2-1; D call uncertain. Trimming shortened V by 3 bases and J by 15 bases, and 15 bases separated the two germline ends. Germline V gene data show CDR1 as DFQATT and CDR2 as SNEGSKA (reference sequence). The CDR3 spans 11 residues. In DNA, the CDR3 is TGCAGTGCTAGGGACGCCCTTTATCCGTTCTTC. Residues: CSARDALYPFF.

This clonotype has more than one count but fewer than ten. The chain couples TRBV7-9 to TRBJ2-3; D uncertain. This CDR3 has 14 residues. V shed 1 base and J shed 0 bases, with 5 bases lying between them. Germline V gene data show CDR1 as SEHNR and CDR2 as FQNEAQ (reference sequence). CDR3 nucleotides: TGTGCCAGCAGCTTAGGCGTGAGCACAGATACGCAGTATTTT. Amino acids: CASSLGVSTDTQYF.

J is TRBJ1-2 and V is TRBV5-1, with TRBD1 identical over 7 bases. Germline CDR1 is SGHRS and CDR2 is YFSETQ. The CDR3 extends over 13 amino acids. With V trimmed by 4 bases and J by 4 bases, 4 bases remained unmatched. The CDR3, as DNA: TGCGCCAGCAGCCCCGACAGGGTCTATGGCTACACCTTC. This sequence encodes CASSPDRVYGYTF.

By sample fraction, this clonotype is medium-sized. The rearrangement joins TRBV6-1 to TRBJ1-5, with 10 bases lining up with TRBD1. J gave up 5 bases and V 8 bases, and 3 bases lay outside the gene matches. The CDR3 loop spans 13 amino acids. Germline values: CDR1 MNHNS, CDR2 SASEGT. CDR3 in amino acids: CASGQGGYQPQHF. In DNA, the CDR3 is TGTGCCAGCGGACAGGGGGGCTATCAGCCCCAGCATTTT.

This chain connects TRBV9 to TRBJ2-1; possible D gene TRBD1, 5 bases. The V end was cut by 2 bases, the J end by 8 bases, with 14 bases between. The germline CDR1 and CDR2 sequences are SGDLS and YYNGEE. The CDR3 runs to 14 residues. CDR3 coding DNA: TGTGCCAGCAGCGTGGGCAGGGCATACGATGAGCAGTTCTTC. Translation gives CASSVGRAYDEQFF.

There are a few counts of this clonotype. The rearrangement uses TRBV20-1 and TRBJ1-6; 11 positions agree with TRBD1. Germline V gene lookup returns CDR1 DFQATT and CDR2 SNEGSKA (reference sequence). CDR3 length: 14 amino acids. V lost 2 bases and J lost 10; bases outside the gene matches: 4. CDR3 loop: CSARPGQGESPLHF. In DNA, the CDR3 is TGCAGTGCTAGACCGGGACAGGGGGAATCACCCCTCCACTTT.

This clonotype was recorded a few times. J is TRBJ1-2 and V is TRBV5-1; the D is unclear. With 0 bases removed from V and 4 bases from J, the gap between germline ends came to 7 bases. Germline V gene data show CDR1 as SGHRS and CDR2 as YFSETQ. The CDR3 runs 13 residues. Here the CDR3 DNA reads TGCGCCAGCAGCTTGGGGCCCCTCTATGGCTACACCTTC. Protein product: CASSLGPLYGYTF.

The chain links TRBV12-3 or TRBV12-4 to TRBJ1-1; D call uncertain. The CDR3 extends over 14 amino acids. The germline V and J ends were trimmed by 7 bases and 4 bases, with 16 bases remaining between them. The CDR3 DNA follows: TGTGCCAGCACCAACCTACTGGGGAGCACTGAAGCTTTCTTT. Amino acids: CASTNLLGSTEAFF.

Concerning this clonotype itself: This could be a read error, since a much larger clone is one nucleotide away. V and J are TRBV6-1 and TRBJ1-6, with D unresolved. This CDR3 region has 13 residues. Trimming took off 6 bases at V and 13 bases at J, with 16 bases between the two ends. CDR1 is MNHNS, CDR2 SASEGT, per germline. In DNA form, the CDR3 reads TGTGCCAGCAGGCCTCGGGTAATCTGGCCCCTCCACTTT. Its protein is CASRPRVIWPLHF.

In this sample, this clonotype is medium-sized. The rearrangement uses TRBV19 and TRBJ2-5; 15 bases align to TRBD2. The CDR3 has 15 amino acids. Per germline, CDR1 LNHDA and CDR2 SQIVND (reference sequence). Trimming at V came to 6 bases and at J to 5 bases, leaving 4 bases not matched to a gene. In DNA, the CDR3 is TGTGCCAGTAGGGGACTAGCGGGGGGTGAGGAGACCCAGTACTTC. Residues: CASRGLAGGEETQYF.